The table lists the clone carrying this T cell receptor (beta chain) with a few counts. Treatment defined: oral pan-JAK inhibitor, 5-10 mg twice daily. This specimen belongs to a study of CD8+ T cells in alopecia areata. The CDR3 extends over 12 amino acids. Between the trimmed V and J ends, which lost 7 bases and 4 bases, there was a span of 9 bases. Germline V gene sequence: CDR1 SGHRS, CDR2 YFSETQ. RNA extraction was followed by reverse transcription into cDNA, which acted as the sequencing template. Assay used: immunoSEQ multiplex PCR; TCRdb lists only in-frame clones, some missing. The data contain about 200,000 clones, 55% to 70% of them seen just once; the ten biggest clones take up 5.5% to 6%.

This material consisted of CD4+ T cells sorted from blood, taken at week 24, from a patient treated with tofacitinib. The chain couples TRBV5-1 to TRBJ2-1, with unresolved D. This receptor was obtained from a human donor with alopecia areata. The CDR3 sequence is CASATSYNEQFF. The CDR3 DNA is TGCGCCAGCGCCACGTCTTACAATGAGCAGTTCTTC.